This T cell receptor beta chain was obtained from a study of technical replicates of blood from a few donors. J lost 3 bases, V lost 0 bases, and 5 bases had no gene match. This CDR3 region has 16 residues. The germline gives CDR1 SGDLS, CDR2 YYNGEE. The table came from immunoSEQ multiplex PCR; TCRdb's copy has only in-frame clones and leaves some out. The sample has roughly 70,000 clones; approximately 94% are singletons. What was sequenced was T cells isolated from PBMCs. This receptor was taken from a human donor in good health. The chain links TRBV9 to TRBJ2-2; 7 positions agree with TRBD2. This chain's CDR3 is CASSVGAGRDTGELFF. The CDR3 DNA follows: TGTGCCAGCAGCGTAGGGGCAGGGAGGGACACCGGGGAGCTGTTTTTT.